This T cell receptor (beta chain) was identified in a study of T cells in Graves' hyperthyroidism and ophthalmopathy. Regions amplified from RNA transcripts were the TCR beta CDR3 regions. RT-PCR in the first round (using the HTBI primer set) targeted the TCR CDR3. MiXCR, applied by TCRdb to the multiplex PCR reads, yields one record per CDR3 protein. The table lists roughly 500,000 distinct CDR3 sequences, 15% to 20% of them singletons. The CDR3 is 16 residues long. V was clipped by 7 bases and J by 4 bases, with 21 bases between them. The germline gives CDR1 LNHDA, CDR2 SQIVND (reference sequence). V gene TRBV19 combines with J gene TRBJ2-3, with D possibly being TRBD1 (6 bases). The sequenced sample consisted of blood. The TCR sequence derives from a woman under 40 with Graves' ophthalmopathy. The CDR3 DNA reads TGTGCCAGTACCCCCTGGGACACCCCAACCGCAGATACGCAGTATTTT. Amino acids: CASTPWDTPTADTQYF.